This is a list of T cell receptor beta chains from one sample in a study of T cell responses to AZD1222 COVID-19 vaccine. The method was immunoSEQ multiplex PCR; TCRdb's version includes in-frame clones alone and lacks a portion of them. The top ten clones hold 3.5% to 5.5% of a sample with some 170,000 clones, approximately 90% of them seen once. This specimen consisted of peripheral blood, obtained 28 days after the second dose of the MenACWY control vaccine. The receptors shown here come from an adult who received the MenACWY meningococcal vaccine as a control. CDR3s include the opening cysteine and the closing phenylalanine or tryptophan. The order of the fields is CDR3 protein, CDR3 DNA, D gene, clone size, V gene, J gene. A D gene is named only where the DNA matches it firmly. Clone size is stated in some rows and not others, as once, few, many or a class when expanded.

CAGTNRMGAEAFF	TGTGCCGGCACCAACCGCATGGGTGCTGAAGCTTTCTTT	.	few	TRBV28	TRBJ1-1
CASTGSLFPNTEAFF	TGTGCCAGCACAGGATCCTTATTCCCGAACACTGAAGCTTTCTTT	.	once	TRBV3-1/TRBV3-2	TRBJ1-1
CASSLNPGQGGSEQFF	TGCGCCAGCAGCCTCAATCCGGGACAGGGAGGAAGTGAGCAGTTCTTC	TRBD1	.	TRBV5-1	TRBJ2-1
CASSQEGTSCYF	TGTGCCAGCAGCCAAGAAGGGACTAGTTGCTATTTT	TRBD2	.	TRBV3-1/TRBV3-2	TRBJ2-3
CASSESRQWFGYTF	TGTGCCAGCAGTGAATCGAGGCAATGGTTTGGCTACACCTTC	.	.	TRBV2	TRBJ1-2
CASSARGTDTQYF	TGCGCCAGCAGCGCACGCGGCACAGATACGCAGTATTTT	.	.	TRBV10-1	TRBJ2-3
CASSIQRGVGGEQFF	TGTGCCAGCAGCATCCAGCGGGGGGTGGGTGGTGAGCAGTTCTTC	TRBD2	.	TRBV7-2	TRBJ2-1
CASSETQTSGVAEQFF	TGTGCCAGCAGTGAAACTCAGACTAGCGGGGTTGCTGAGCAGTTCTTC	TRBD2	.	TRBV25-1	TRBJ2-1
CASSQRDTPATTWGYTF	TGCGCCAGCAGCCAAAGAGACACTCCCGCAACGACTTGGGGCTACACCTTC	.	once	TRBV4-1	TRBJ1-2
CASSSPYSGFGADTQYF	TGCGCCAGCAGCTCGCCTTATAGCGGGTTCGGGGCAGATACGCAGTATTTT	TRBD2	.	TRBV5-1	TRBJ2-3
CASCPRRSPRIGELFF	TGCGCCAGCTGTCCTCGGCGGAGCCCGAGGATCGGGGAGCTGTTTTTT	.	.	TRBV4-1	TRBJ2-2
CASSYSRRDRLGKETQYF	TGTGCCAGCAGTTACTCCAGGAGGGACAGATTGGGAAAAGAGACCCAGTACTTC	.	.	TRBV6-2/TRBV6-3	TRBJ2-5
CASSETGTRMDTQYF	TGCGCCAGCAGTGAGACAGGGACTAGGATGGATACGCAGTATTTT	TRBD2	.	TRBV10-2	TRBJ2-3
CASRGQGYYGYTF	TGTGCCAGCAGGGGGCAGGGGTACTATGGCTACACCTTC	.	once	TRBV5-6	TRBJ1-2
CASSSGGDGYTF	TGTGCCAGCAGCTCAGGGGGGGATGGCTACACCTTC	TRBD1	.	TRBV27	TRBJ1-2
CASSQDGPGTSPYNEQFF	TGCGCCAGCAGCCAAGATGGGCCCGGGACTAGCCCGTACAATGAGCAGTTCTTC	TRBD2	.	TRBV4-3	TRBJ2-1
CATSPPGQNSPLHF	TGTGCCACCAGCCCGCCGGGACAGAATTCACCCCTCCACTTT	TRBD1	few	TRBV15	TRBJ1-6
CASSSRRTIRAYEQYF	TGTGCCAGCAGTTCCAGACGGACTATCAGAGCCTACGAGCAGTACTTC	.	.	TRBV6-5	TRBJ2-7
CASSSGTAPNYGYTF	TGTGCCAGCAGCTCAGGGACGGCTCCTAACTATGGCTACACCTTC	.	few	TRBV7-9	TRBJ1-2
CASSKDPRWTEAFF	TGTGCCAGCAGCAAGGACCCCCGTTGGACTGAAGCTTTCTTT	.	.	TRBV5-8	TRBJ1-1
CASSEGYQETQYF	TGTGCCAGCAGTGAAGGGTACCAAGAGACCCAGTACTTC	.	.	TRBV2	TRBJ2-5
CASSRGTTDTQYF	TGTGCCAGCAGCCGTGGGACTACAGATACGCAGTATTTT	.	.	TRBV14	TRBJ2-3
CASSLGGQGGNEQFF	TGTGCCAGCAGTTTAGGGGGACAGGGGGGGAATGAGCAGTTCTTC	TRBD1	.	TRBV28	TRBJ2-1
CASWGTGSTDTQYF	TGTGCCAGCTGGGGGACAGGGAGCACAGATACGCAGTATTTT	TRBD1	few	TRBV28	TRBJ2-3
CASSFGWEFPEAFF	TGCGCCAGCAGCTTCGGGTGGGAGTTCCCTGAAGCTTTCTTT	.	.	TRBV5-1	TRBJ1-1
CASSLGGGRVPTEAFF	TGTGCCAGCAGCTTAGGGGGGGGGCGCGTGCCCACTGAAGCTTTCTTT	.	.	TRBV11-2	TRBJ1-1
CASSRASGLHTEAFF	TGTGCCAGCAGCCGAGCTTCGGGACTTCACACTGAAGCTTTCTTT	.	once	TRBV6-5	TRBJ1-1
CASSHVVEAPLHF	TGTGCCAGCAGCCACGTGGTGGAGGCACCCCTCCACTTT	.	.	TRBV7-8	TRBJ1-6
CASSQTSGIPNEQFF	TGTGCCAGCAGCCAAACTAGCGGGATCCCCAATGAGCAGTTCTTC	TRBD2	.	TRBV3-1/TRBV3-2	TRBJ2-1
CASSQPGQGEQYF	TGTGCCAGCAGCCAACCCGGACAGGGGGAGCAGTACTTC	TRBD1	.	TRBV28	TRBJ2-7
CASSLRQANYGYTF	TGTGCCAGCAGCCTTAGACAGGCTAACTATGGCTACACCTTC	.	.	TRBV6-5	TRBJ1-2
CASRSYRATNEKLFF	TGTGCCAGCAGATCCTACAGGGCCACTAATGAAAAACTGTTTTTT	.	.	TRBV6-5	TRBJ1-4
CASSQDMGLGGKLFF	TGTGCCAGCAGCCAAGATATGGGCTTGGGTGGAAAACTGTTTTTT	.	once	TRBV3-1/TRBV3-2	TRBJ1-4
CSASAGRNYGYTF	TGCAGTGCTAGTGCGGGTCGAAACTATGGCTACACCTTC	.	.	TRBV20-1	TRBJ1-2
CASSNPTAGADEQYF	TGTGCCAGCAGTAATCCGACGGCGGGAGCGGACGAGCAGTACTTC	TRBD2	medium-sized	TRBV6-2/TRBV6-3	TRBJ2-7
CASIVDRDTEAFF	TGTGCCAGCATAGTCGACAGAGACACTGAAGCTTTCTTT	.	.	TRBV2	TRBJ1-1
CASSIGVVNTEAFF	TGTGCCAGCAGCATTGGGGTAGTTAACACTGAAGCTTTCTTT	.	.	TRBV7-2	TRBJ1-1
CASSPQTGELFF	TGTGCCAGCAGCCCCCAGACCGGGGAGCTGTTTTTT	.	.	TRBV11-3	TRBJ2-2
CASSSAGGEAFF	TGTGCCAGCAGTTCTGCGGGTGGTGAAGCTTTCTTT	.	.	TRBV6-9	TRBJ1-1
CASSLRTGDTGELFF	TGTGCCAGCAGCTTAAGGACAGGGGACACCGGGGAGCTGTTTTTT	TRBD1	once	TRBV7-7	TRBJ2-2
CASSFLAKNIQYF	TGTGCCAGCAGTTTCCTAGCCAAAAACATTCAGTACTTC	.	.	TRBV28	TRBJ2-4
CASSPLLAGVTGELFF	TGTGCCAGCAGTCCACTACTAGCGGGAGTTACCGGGGAGCTGTTTTTT	TRBD2	.	TRBV27	TRBJ2-2
CASSLDQGWHEQFF	TGCGCCAGCAGCTTGGATCAGGGGTGGCATGAGCAGTTCTTC	.	.	TRBV5-1	TRBJ2-1
CASSLASQGRNSPLHF	TGTGCCAGCAGCTTAGCATCGCAGGGAAGAAATTCACCCCTCCACTTT	.	.	TRBV11-3	TRBJ1-6
CSGRPPGLAVQETQYF	TGCAGCGGGAGACCGCCGGGACTAGCCGTTCAAGAGACCCAGTACTTC	TRBD2	.	TRBV29-1	TRBJ2-5